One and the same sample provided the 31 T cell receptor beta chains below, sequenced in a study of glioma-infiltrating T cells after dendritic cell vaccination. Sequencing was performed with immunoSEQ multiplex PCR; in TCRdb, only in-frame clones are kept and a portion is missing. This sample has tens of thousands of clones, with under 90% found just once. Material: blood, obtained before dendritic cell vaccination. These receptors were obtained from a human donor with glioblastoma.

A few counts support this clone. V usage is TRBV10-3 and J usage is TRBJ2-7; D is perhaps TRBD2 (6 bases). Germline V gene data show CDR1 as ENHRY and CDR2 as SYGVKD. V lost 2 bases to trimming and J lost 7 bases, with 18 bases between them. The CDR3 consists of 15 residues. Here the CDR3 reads CAISETGLPGQEQYF. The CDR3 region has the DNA TGTGCCATCAGTGAGACCGGACTACCGGGCCAAGAGCAGTACTTC.

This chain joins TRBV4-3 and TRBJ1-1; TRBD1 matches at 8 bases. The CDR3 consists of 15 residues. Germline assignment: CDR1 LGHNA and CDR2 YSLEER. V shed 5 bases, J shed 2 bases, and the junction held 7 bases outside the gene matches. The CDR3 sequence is CASSTTGTGNTEAFF. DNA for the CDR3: TGCGCCAGCAGCACAACCGGGACAGGTAACACTGAAGCTTTCTTT.

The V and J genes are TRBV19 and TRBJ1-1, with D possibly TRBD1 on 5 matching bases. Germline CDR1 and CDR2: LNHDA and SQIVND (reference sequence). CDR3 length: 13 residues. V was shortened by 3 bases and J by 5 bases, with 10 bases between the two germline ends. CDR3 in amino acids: CASSMTAGTEAFF. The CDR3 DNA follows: TGTGCCAGTAGTATGACAGCGGGAACTGAAGCTTTCTTT.

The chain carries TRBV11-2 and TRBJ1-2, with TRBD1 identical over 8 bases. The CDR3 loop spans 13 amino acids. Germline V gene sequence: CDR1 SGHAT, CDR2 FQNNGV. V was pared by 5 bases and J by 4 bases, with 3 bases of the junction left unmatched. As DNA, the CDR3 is TGTGCCAGCAGCCGGGACAGGATCTATGGCTACACCTTC. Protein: CASSRDRIYGYTF.

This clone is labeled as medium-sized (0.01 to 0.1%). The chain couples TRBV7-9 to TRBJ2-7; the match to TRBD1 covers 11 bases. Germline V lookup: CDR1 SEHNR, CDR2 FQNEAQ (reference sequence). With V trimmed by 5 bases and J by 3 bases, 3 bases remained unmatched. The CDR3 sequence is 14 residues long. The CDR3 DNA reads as TGTGCCAGCAGCGTCGGGACAGGGGGCTACGAGCAGTACTTC. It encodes CASSVGTGGYEQYF.

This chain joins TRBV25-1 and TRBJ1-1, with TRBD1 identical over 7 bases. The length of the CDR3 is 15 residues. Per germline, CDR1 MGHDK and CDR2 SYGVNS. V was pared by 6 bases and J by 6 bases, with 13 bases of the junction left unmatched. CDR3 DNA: TGTGCCAGCAGCTCAACCCGTGGGCAGGGGGCTGAAGCTTTCTTT. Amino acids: CASSSTRGQGAEAFF.

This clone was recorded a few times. The CDR3 is CASSYGTVPSYEQYF. DNA of the CDR3: TGTGCCAGCAGTTACGGAACAGTCCCCTCCTACGAGCAGTACTTC. The gene calls are TRBV6-5 and TRBJ2-7; no firm D call. Germline CDR1 is MNHEY and CDR2 is SVGAGI. The germline V and J ends were trimmed by 2 bases and 0 bases, with 11 bases remaining between them. This CDR3 is 15 amino acids long.

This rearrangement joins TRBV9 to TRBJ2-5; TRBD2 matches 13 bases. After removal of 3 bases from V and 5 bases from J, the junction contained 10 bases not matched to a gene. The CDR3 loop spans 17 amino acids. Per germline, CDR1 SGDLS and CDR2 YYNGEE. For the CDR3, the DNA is TGTGCCAGCAGCGCGCGGCCACCGGGACTAGCGGGGGAGACCCAGTACTTC. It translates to CASSARPPGLAGETQYF.

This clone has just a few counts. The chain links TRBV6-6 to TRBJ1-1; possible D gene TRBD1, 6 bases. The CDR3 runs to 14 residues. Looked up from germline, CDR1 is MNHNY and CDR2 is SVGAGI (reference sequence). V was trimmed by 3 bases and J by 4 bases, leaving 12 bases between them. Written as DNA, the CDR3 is TGTGCCAGCAGTTATGCGGACAGCAGCACTGAAGCTTTCTTT. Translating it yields CASSYADSSTEAFF.

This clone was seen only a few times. DNA of the CDR3: TGCGCCAGCAGTGAGGGTCTAGCGGGAGTCTACGAGCAGTACTTC. The encoded protein is CASSEGLAGVYEQYF. V usage is TRBV10-1 and J usage is TRBJ2-7; TRBD2 agrees at 10 bases. Germline loops: CDR1 WNHNN, CDR2 SYGVQD (reference sequence). V lost 2 bases, J lost 3 bases, and 4 bases stayed unmatched. The CDR3 covers 15 residues.

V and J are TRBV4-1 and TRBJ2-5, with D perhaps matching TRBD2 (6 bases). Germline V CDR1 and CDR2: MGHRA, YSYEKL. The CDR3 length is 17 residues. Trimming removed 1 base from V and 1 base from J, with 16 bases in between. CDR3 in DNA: TGCGCCAGCAGCCAAGTGGGCAGACGGCGGGGCCAAGAGACCCAGTACTTC. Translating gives CASSQVGRRRGQETQYF.

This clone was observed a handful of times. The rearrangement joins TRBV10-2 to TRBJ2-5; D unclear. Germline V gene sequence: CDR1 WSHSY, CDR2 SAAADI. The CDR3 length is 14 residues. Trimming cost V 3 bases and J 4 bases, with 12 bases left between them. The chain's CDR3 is CASSESGRGETQYF. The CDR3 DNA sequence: TGCGCCAGCAGTGAAAGTGGTAGAGGAGAGACCCAGTACTTC.

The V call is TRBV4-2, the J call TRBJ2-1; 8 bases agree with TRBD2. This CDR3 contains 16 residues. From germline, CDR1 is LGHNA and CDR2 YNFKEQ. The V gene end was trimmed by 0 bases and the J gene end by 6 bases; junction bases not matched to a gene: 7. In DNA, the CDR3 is TGTGCCAGCAGCCAAGAGACCGACGGGGGGGCCAATGAGCAGTTCTTC. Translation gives CASSQETDGGANEQFF.

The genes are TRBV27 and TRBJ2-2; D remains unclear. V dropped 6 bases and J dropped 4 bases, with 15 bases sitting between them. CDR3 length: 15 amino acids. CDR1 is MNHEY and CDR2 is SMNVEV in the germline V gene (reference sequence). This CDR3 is CASSSLQYGTGELFF. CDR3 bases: TGTGCCAGCAGCTCTTTACAATATGGCACCGGGGAGCTGTTTTTT.

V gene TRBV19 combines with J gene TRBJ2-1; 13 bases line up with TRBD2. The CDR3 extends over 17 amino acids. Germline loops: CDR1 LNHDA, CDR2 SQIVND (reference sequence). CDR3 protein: CATGGLAGASSYNEQFF. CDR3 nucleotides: TGTGCTACCGGCGGACTAGCGGGAGCCAGCTCCTACAATGAGCAGTTCTTC. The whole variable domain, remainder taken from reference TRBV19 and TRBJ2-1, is DGGITQSPKYLFRKEGQNVTLSCEQNLNHDAMYWYRQDPGQGLRLIYYSQIVNDFQKGDIAEGYSVSREKKESFPLTVTSAQKNPTAFYLCATGGLAGASSYNEQFFGPGTRLTVL.

In nucleotides, the CDR3 is TGTGCTAGTGGTCTTCACAGGGTCGGCGGCTACACCTTC. Its protein product is CASGLHRVGGYTF. V and J are TRBV12-5 and TRBJ1-2, with a weak D call TRBD1 (6 bases). Germline CDR1 LGHNT, CDR2 FRNRAP. V was shortened by 5 bases and J by 8 bases, with 15 bases between the two germline ends. The CDR3 has 13 amino acids.

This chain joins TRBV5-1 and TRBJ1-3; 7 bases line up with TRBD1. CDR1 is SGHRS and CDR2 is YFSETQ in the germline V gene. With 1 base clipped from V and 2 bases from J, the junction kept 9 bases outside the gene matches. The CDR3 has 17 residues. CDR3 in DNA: TGCGCCAGCAGCTTGAGTTTGGGACAGAGACCTGGAAACACCATATATTTT. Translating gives CASSLSLGQRPGNTIYF.

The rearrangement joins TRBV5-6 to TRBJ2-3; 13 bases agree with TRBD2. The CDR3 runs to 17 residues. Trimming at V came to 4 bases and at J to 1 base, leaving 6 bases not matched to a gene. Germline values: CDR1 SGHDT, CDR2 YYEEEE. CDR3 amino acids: CASSPLAGGRGTDTQYF. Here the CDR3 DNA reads TGTGCCAGCAGCCCACTAGCGGGGGGGCGGGGCACAGATACGCAGTATTTT.

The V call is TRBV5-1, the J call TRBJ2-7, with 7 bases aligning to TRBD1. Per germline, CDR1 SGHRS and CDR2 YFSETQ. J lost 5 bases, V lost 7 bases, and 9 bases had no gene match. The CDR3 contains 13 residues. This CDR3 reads CASCGTAGDEQYF. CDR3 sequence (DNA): TGCGCCAGCTGTGGGACAGCCGGGGACGAGCAGTACTTC.

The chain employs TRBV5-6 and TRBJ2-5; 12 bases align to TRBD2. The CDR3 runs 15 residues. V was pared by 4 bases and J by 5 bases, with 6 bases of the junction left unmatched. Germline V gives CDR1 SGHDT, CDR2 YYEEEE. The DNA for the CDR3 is TGTGCCAGCAGCATCCTAGCGGGGGGGCCTGAGACCCAGTACTTC. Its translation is CASSILAGGPETQYF.

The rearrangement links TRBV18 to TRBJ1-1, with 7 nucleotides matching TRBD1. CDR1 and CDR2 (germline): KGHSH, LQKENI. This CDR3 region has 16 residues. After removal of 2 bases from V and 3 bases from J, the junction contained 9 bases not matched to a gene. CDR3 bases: TGTGCCAGCTCACCAGTTGCGGGACAGCAGTACACTGAAGCTTTCTTT. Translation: CASSPVAGQQYTEAFF.

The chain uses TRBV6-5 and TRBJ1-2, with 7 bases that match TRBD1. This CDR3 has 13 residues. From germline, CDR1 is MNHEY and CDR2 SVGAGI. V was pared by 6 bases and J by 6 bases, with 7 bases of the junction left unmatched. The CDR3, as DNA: TGTGCCAGCAGCCGAACAGGGGACGATGGCTACACCTTC. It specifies CASSRTGDDGYTF.

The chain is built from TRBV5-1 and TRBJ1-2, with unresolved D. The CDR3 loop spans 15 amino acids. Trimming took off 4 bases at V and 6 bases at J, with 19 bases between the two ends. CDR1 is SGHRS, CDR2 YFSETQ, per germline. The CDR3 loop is CASSLYRAAEDGYTF. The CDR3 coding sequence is TGCGCCAGCAGCCTGTACCGGGCCGCGGAGGATGGCTACACCTTC.

Here the CDR3 reads CASSEKGWQETQYF. DNA for the CDR3: TGTGCCAGCAGTGAAAAGGGGTGGCAAGAGACCCAGTACTTC. The rearrangement joins TRBV2 to TRBJ2-5, with D possibly being TRBD1 (5 bases). This CDR3 contains 14 residues. Trimming took off 2 bases at V and 2 bases at J, with 9 bases between the two ends. The germline gives CDR1 SNHLY, CDR2 FYNNEI. Combining the CDR3 with reference TRBV2 and TRBJ2-5 gives the whole variable domain EPEVTQTPSHQVTQMGQEVILRCVPISNHLYFYWYRQILGQKVEFLVSFYNNEISEKSEIFDDQFSVERPDGSNFTLKIRSTKLEDSAMYFCASSEKGWQETQYFGPGTRLLVL.

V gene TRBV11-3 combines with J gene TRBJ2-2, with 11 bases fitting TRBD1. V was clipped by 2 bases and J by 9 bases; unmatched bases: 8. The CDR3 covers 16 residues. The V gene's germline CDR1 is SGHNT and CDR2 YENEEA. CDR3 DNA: TGTGCCAGCAGCTTACGGACAGGGGGCCGAGTGAGGGAGCTGTTTTTT. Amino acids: CASSLRTGGRVRELFF. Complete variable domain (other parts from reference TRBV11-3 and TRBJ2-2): EAGVVQSPRYKIIEKKQPVAFWCNPISGHNTLYWYLQNLGQGPELLIRYENEEAVDDSQLPKDRFSAERLKGVDSTLKIQPAELGDSAVYLCASSLRTGGRVRELFFGEGSRLTVL.

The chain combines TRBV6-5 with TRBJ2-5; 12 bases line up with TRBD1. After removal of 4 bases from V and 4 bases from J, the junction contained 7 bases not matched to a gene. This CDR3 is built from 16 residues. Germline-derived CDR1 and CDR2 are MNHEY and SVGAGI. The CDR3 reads CASSSGQGALGETQYF. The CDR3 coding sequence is TGTGCCAGCAGTTCGGGACAGGGGGCGTTAGGAGAGACCCAGTACTTC.

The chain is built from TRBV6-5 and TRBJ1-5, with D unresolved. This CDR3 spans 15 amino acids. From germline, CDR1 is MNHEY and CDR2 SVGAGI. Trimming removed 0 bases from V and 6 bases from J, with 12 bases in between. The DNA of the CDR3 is TGTGCCAGCAGTTACTCGAGCCATTATACTCAGCCCCAGCATTTT. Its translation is CASSYSSHYTQPQHF.

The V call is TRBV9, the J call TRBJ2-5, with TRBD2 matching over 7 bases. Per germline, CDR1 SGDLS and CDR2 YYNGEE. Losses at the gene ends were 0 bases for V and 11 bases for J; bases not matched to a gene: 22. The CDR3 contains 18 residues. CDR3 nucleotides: TGTGCCAGCAGCGTAGCCCCAGACGGCGGGGGTGGCCTGCGAGAGCAGTACTTC. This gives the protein CASSVAPDGGGGLREQYF.

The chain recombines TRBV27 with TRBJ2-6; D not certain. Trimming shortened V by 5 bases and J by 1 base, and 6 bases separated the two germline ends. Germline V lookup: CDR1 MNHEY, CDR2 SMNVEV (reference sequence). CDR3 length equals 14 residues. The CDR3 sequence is CASSPPSGANVLTF. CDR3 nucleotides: TGTGCCAGCAGTCCCCCATCTGGGGCCAACGTCCTGACTTTC.

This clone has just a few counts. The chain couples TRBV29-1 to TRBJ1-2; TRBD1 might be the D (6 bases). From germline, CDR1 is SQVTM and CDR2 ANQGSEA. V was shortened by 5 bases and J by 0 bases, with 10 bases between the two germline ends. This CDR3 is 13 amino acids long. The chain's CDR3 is CSVNRASNYGYTF. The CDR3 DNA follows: TGCAGCGTTAACAGGGCATCTAACTATGGCTACACCTTC.

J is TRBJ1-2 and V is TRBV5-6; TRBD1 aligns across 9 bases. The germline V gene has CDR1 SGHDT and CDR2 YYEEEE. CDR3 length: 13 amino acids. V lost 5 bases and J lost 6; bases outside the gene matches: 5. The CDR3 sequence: CASRRDRVDGYTF. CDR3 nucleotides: TGTGCCAGCAGACGGGACAGGGTCGATGGCTACACCTTC.